The 28 T cell receptor beta chains reported below all come from one sample, sequenced in a study of shared clonotypes between healthy human individuals. Here immunoSEQ multiplex PCR was the method, and the copy in TCRdb shows in-frame clones only, minus some. This sample has some 2,500,000 clones, with approximately 93% found just once. The sample consisted of naive CD4+ T cells from PBMCs. As to subset: CD45RA+ positively selected. These receptors were obtained from a man aged 18 to 29 in good health. Some clones in this sample may be carry-over from other donors' samples.

This chain connects TRBV4-1 to TRBJ2-7, with D tentatively TRBD1 (5 bases). CDR3 size: 17 residues. Germline V gene lookup returns CDR1 MGHRA and CDR2 YSYEKL. With 0 bases removed from V and 3 bases from J, the gap between germline ends came to 18 bases. The CDR3 DNA follows: TGCGCCAGCAGCCAAGACCTCTCCAGGGATTTTGTCTACGAGCAGTACTTC. It codes for CASSQDLSRDFVYEQYF.

The rearrangement joins TRBV28 to TRBJ2-7; no reliable D call. This CDR3 has 12 amino acids. The V gene's germline CDR1 is MDHEN and CDR2 SYDVKM. Trimming took 6 bases from V and 7 from J, leaving 13 bases between them. CDR3 sequence reads: CASRNTLREQYF. CDR3 sequence (DNA): TGTGCCAGCAGAAATACCTTGAGGGAGCAGTACTTC.

The genes are TRBV30 and TRBJ2-1; TRBD2 agrees at 11 bases. The CDR3 extends over 15 amino acids. CDR1 is GTSNPN, CDR2 SVGIG, per germline (reference sequence). With V trimmed by 3 bases and J by 4 bases, 5 bases remained unmatched. In DNA form, the CDR3 reads TGTGCCTGGAGCGCCGGGACTAGCGGATACAATGAGCAGTTCTTC. Translated, it gives CAWSAGTSGYNEQFF.

On this clone: The sample contains more than one DNA sequence encoding this CDR3. The rearrangement joins TRBV5-4 to TRBJ2-3; D perhaps matches TRBD1 (6 bases). V gave up 2 bases and J gave up 2 bases, with 9 bases separating them. This CDR3 is 14 amino acids long. Germline V gene data show CDR1 as SGHNT and CDR2 as YYREEE (reference sequence). Written as DNA, the CDR3 is TGTGCCAGCAGCTTAAGGACAGACACAGATACGCAGTATTTT. This encodes CASSLRTDTDTQYF.

The chain has TRBV10-3 and TRBJ2-2, with 7 nucleotides matching TRBD1. This CDR3 has 15 amino acids. With 6 bases clipped from V and 1 base from J, the junction kept 5 bases outside the gene matches. In germline, CDR1 is ENHRY, CDR2 SYGVKD. The DNA for the CDR3 is TGTGCCATCAGAGGGACAGCGCTGAACACCGGGGAGCTGTTTTTT. Translated: CAIRGTALNTGELFF.

This CDR3 reads CASSLASGGANVLTF. In DNA, the CDR3 is TGCGCCAGCAGTCTCGCGTCGGGCGGGGCCAACGTCCTGACTTTC. The rearrangement joins TRBV4-3 to TRBJ2-6; D gene uncertain. The germline V gene encodes CDR1 LGHNA and CDR2 YSLEER. This CDR3 has 15 amino acids. The V and J ends lost 6 bases and 4 bases respectively, with 13 bases between them.

V usage is TRBV7-9 and J usage is TRBJ1-3; D not certain. The CDR3 extends over 13 amino acids. Germline V gives CDR1 SEHNR, CDR2 FQNEAQ (reference sequence). V was clipped by 4 bases and J by 4 bases, with 8 bases between them. The CDR3: CASSSDVGNTIYF. The CDR3 DNA sequence: TGTGCCAGCAGCTCGGACGTCGGAAACACCATATATTTT.

V gene TRBV7-2 combines with J gene TRBJ2-5, with 7 bases fitting TRBD2. Germline values: CDR1 SGHTA, CDR2 FQGNSA. The J segment lost 4 bases and the V segment lost 1 base, leaving 9 bases of the junction unmatched. CDR3 length: 16 residues. CDR3 region: CASSLVGGSVAETQYF. CDR3 nucleotide sequence: TGTGCCAGCAGCTTAGTGGGCGGGAGCGTGGCAGAGACCCAGTACTTC.

This chain links TRBV7-8 with TRBJ2-5; D is perhaps TRBD2 (5 bases). Between the trimmed V and J ends, which lost 5 bases and 0 bases, there was a span of 16 bases. From germline, CDR1 is SGHVS and CDR2 FQNEAQ. CDR3 length: 16 amino acids. CDR3 coding DNA: TGTGCCAGCAGCCAAACGAGGGTGGGGTACCAAGAGACCCAGTACTTC. Translating it yields CASSQTRVGYQETQYF.

The V call is TRBV27, the J call TRBJ2-3, with a weak D call TRBD1 (6 bases). The CDR3 loop spans 16 amino acids. CDR1 and CDR2 from the germline V gene are MNHEY and SMNVEV (reference sequence). With 3 bases removed from V and 2 bases from J, the gap between germline ends came to 15 bases. The CDR3 DNA reads as TGTGCCAGCAGTTTGGTTACAGGGTCCTACACAGATACGCAGTATTTT. Protein sequence: CASSLVTGSYTDTQYF.

This chain joins TRBV30 and TRBJ2-3; D is uncertain. V was pared by 5 bases and J by 0 bases, with 6 bases between. Germline V gene sequence: CDR1 GTSNPN, CDR2 SVGIG (reference sequence). The CDR3 sequence is 12 residues long. CDR3 sequence (DNA): TGTGCCTGGGGCCATAGCACAGATACGCAGTATTTT. Translation gives CAWGHSTDTQYF.

CDR3 coding DNA: TGTGCCAGTAGGACCTCCGCAACGGGGGAACTGAACACTGAAGCTTTCTTT. Its translation is CASRTSATGELNTEAFF. This chain links TRBV19 with TRBJ1-1, with a tentative D call TRBD1 (5 bases). Germline V gives CDR1 LNHDA, CDR2 SQIVND (reference sequence). CDR3 length: 17 residues. Trimming took off 6 bases at V and 0 bases at J, with 20 bases between the two ends.

The chain uses TRBV4-1 and TRBJ1-4; D not resolved. Trimming shortened V by 2 bases and J by 7 bases, and 11 bases separated the two germline ends. From germline, CDR1 is MGHRA and CDR2 YSYEKL. The CDR3 totals 14 residues. The CDR3 coding sequence is TGCGCCAGCAGCCAATCGGACCGGGGTGAAAAACTGTTTTTT. This codes for CASSQSDRGEKLFF.

On this clone: Other DNA sequences in the sample encode the same CDR3. V gene TRBV6-1 combines with J gene TRBJ2-3; D is unclear. Trimming took off 4 bases at V and 2 bases at J, with 10 bases between the two ends. Germline V gene data show CDR1 as MNHNS and CDR2 as SASEGT. This CDR3 has 14 residues. CDR3 coding DNA: TGTGCCAGCAGTGTTGGCGGAGCCACAGATACGCAGTATTTT. Its translation is CASSVGGATDTQYF.

The genes are TRBV5-6 and TRBJ2-7, with 7 bases that match TRBD1. Unmatched junction bases numbered 7, after V lost 1 base and J lost 6 bases. The CDR3 length is 14 residues. The V gene's germline CDR1 is SGHDT and CDR2 YYEEEE. The CDR3: CASSLMAGGREQYF. As DNA, the CDR3 is TGTGCCAGCAGCTTGATGGCAGGGGGTCGCGAGCAGTACTTC.

J is TRBJ2-2 and V is TRBV6-6, with D maybe TRBD1 (6 bases). With 2 bases removed from V and 3 bases from J, the gap between germline ends came to 10 bases. The CDR3 totals 15 residues. The germline gives CDR1 MNHNY, CDR2 SVGAGI (reference sequence). CDR3 region: CASSYGGSYTGELFF. CDR3 bases: TGTGCCAGCAGTTACGGGGGCTCTTACACCGGGGAGCTGTTTTTT.

This clone was counted once. The chain uses TRBV6-5 and TRBJ2-7, with D possibly being TRBD1 or TRBD2 (5 bases each). The CDR3 runs to 14 residues. V gave up 4 bases and J gave up 1 base, with 11 bases separating them. Germline V CDR1 and CDR2: MNHEY, SVGAGI. Written as DNA, the CDR3 is TGTGCCAGCAGTTCCGGGACGGCGTCCTACGAGCAGTACTTC. Protein sequence: CASSSGTASYEQYF.

The V gene is TRBV6-5, the J gene TRBJ2-7; D not resolved. This CDR3 is 15 amino acids long. The germline gives CDR1 MNHEY, CDR2 SVGAGI. The V gene lost 5 bases and the J gene lost 4 bases, with 18 bases spanning the gap. The chain's CDR3 is CASSVYGVSVYEQYF. In nucleotides, the CDR3 is TGTGCCAGCAGTGTGTATGGGGTATCGGTTTACGAGCAGTACTTC.

The J gene is TRBJ2-1, the V gene TRBV6-6; 10 positions agree with TRBD2. From germline, CDR1 is MNHNY and CDR2 SVGAGI (reference sequence). CDR3 length: 16 residues. V lost 5 bases and J lost 8; bases outside the gene matches: 12. As DNA, the CDR3 is TGTGCCAGCAGTATAAAGGCTAGCGGGAGCAGGTATGAGCAGTTCTTC. It specifies CASSIKASGSRYEQFF.

The V call is TRBV5-1, the J call TRBJ2-2; 12 positions match TRBD2. CDR3 length: 16 residues. Germline assignment: CDR1 SGHRS and CDR2 YFSETQ. The V segment lost 4 bases and the J segment 5 bases; nucleotides outside the gene matches: 6. The CDR3, as DNA: TGCGCCAGCAGCCCACCCCTAGCGGGAGGGACCGGGGAGCTGTTTTTT. Residues: CASSPPLAGGTGELFF.

The gene calls are TRBV5-1 and TRBJ2-7, with TRBD2 matching 10 bases. The CDR3 length is 17 residues. J lost 0 bases, V lost 3 bases, and 9 bases had no gene match. Germline CDR1 and CDR2: SGHRS and YFSETQ. The CDR3 DNA reads TGCGCCAGCAGCTCTGGTAAGGGACTAGCGAGCTCCTACGAGCAGTACTTC. Protein sequence: CASSSGKGLASSYEQYF.

J is TRBJ2-2 and V is TRBV5-1; D call uncertain. V was shortened by 1 base and J by 0 bases, with 7 bases between the two germline ends. Germline values: CDR1 SGHRS, CDR2 YFSETQ. The CDR3 totals 15 residues. CDR3 nucleotides: TGCGCCAGCAGCTTGCCCAGCTCGAACACCGGGGAGCTGTTTTTT. Residues: CASSLPSSNTGELFF.

The rearrangement uses TRBV6-1 and TRBJ1-3; D is unclear. With 6 bases removed from V and 2 bases from J, the gap between germline ends came to 14 bases. The CDR3 is 15 residues long. The germline gives CDR1 MNHNS, CDR2 SASEGT. The CDR3 coding sequence is TGTGCCAGCAGCTTCCTAGACGGACCTGGAAACACCATATATTTT. Protein sequence: CASSFLDGPGNTIYF.

With respect to this clone: The same CDR3 also results from other DNA sequences found in this sample. The V and J genes are TRBV4-1 and TRBJ1-3; unclear D gene. The V and J ends lost 1 base and 1 base respectively, with 8 bases between them. The CDR3 runs to 15 residues. Germline V gives CDR1 MGHRA, CDR2 YSYEKL. Written as DNA, the CDR3 is TGCGCCAGCAGCCAAGTTTCGGGGTCTGGAAACACCATATATTTT. Translation gives CASSQVSGSGNTIYF.

On this clone itself: Other DNA sequences within the sample encode an identical CDR3. CDR3 loop: CASSVQGTDTQYF. The CDR3 bases are TGTGCCAGCAGTGTGCAGGGCACAGATACGCAGTATTTT. The rearrangement joins TRBV25-1 to TRBJ2-3; no clear D gene. V lost 4 bases to trimming and J lost 1 base, with 6 bases between them. This CDR3 has 13 residues. Germline CDR1 and CDR2: MGHDK and SYGVNS.

The chain employs TRBV5-6 and TRBJ1-1, with TRBD1 as a possible D gene (5 bases). The V end lost 2 bases, the J end lost 6 bases, and 17 bases lay between the germline ends. Germline V gene sequence: CDR1 SGHDT, CDR2 YYEEEE. CDR3 length: 15 amino acids. The CDR3 nucleotides read TGTGCCAGCAGCTTCTTGGGGGTTACTGGCGCTGAAGCTTTCTTT. Amino acids: CASSFLGVTGAEAFF.

The chain joins TRBV10-3 to TRBJ1-1; D gene ambiguous. CDR1 ENHRY and CDR2 SYGVKD come from the germline V gene. This CDR3 is built from 17 residues. V lost 2 bases and J 0 bases, leaving 16 bases between the germline ends. In DNA form, the CDR3 reads TGTGCCATCAGTGAGAGACCCGGACGGATAATGAACACTGAAGCTTTCTTT. This translates into CAISERPGRIMNTEAFF.

The rearrangement uses TRBV28 and TRBJ1-4; D call uncertain. V was shortened by 3 bases and J by 5 bases, with 13 bases between the two germline ends. Per germline, CDR1 MDHEN and CDR2 SYDVKM. The CDR3 runs to 15 residues. The CDR3 DNA sequence: TGTGCCAGCAGTTTCCGCGGGGAGGTGAATGAAAAACTGTTTTTT. Translated: CASSFRGEVNEKLFF. The full variable domain, its missing parts supplied by reference TRBV28 and TRBJ1-4, is DVKVTQSSRYLVKRTGEKVFLECVQDMDHENMFWYRQDPGLGLRLIYFSYDVKMKEKGDIPEGYSVSREKKERFSLILESASTNQTSMYLCASSFRGEVNEKLFFGSGTQLSVL.